The 20 T cell receptor beta chains in this list originate from one sample, sequenced in a study of blood T cell repertoires in COVID-19. Clones were read by immunoSEQ multiplex PCR, and TCRdb kept only the in-frame ones, dropping some. The sample shows around 300,000 clones, approximately 92% of them seen only once. The sequenced material came from peripheral blood. All receptors derive from a woman aged 30 to 39 with COVID-19, enrolled during active disease.

The rearrangement uses TRBV27 and TRBJ2-7; weak D call: TRBD2 (5 bases). Germline values: CDR1 MNHEY, CDR2 SMNVEV (reference sequence). V was shortened by 2 bases and J by 7 bases, with 12 bases between the two germline ends. The CDR3 has 13 amino acids. The CDR3 DNA reads TGTGCCAGCAGTTTAAAGGGAGTGAGGGAGCAGTACTTC. Amino acids: CASSLKGVREQYF.

V is TRBV4-1 and J is TRBJ1-1; TRBD1 matches at 7 bases. The junction had 8 bases not matched to a gene; V was cut back by 5 bases and J by 11 bases. Germline V gene sequence: CDR1 MGHRA, CDR2 YSYEKL. This CDR3 contains 12 residues. The CDR3 DNA is TGCGCCAGCAGCACCCAGGCAGGGGGGGCTTTCTTT. As protein: CASSTQAGGAFF.

The chain employs TRBV19 and TRBJ2-5; 9 bases fit TRBD2. The CDR3 has 14 residues. Per the germline V gene, CDR1 is LNHDA and CDR2 is SQIVND (reference sequence). V lost 5 bases, J lost 4 bases, and 5 bases stayed unmatched. CDR3 sequence reads: CASSLGTSRETQYF. CDR3 coding DNA: TGTGCCAGTAGTCTCGGGACTAGCCGAGAGACCCAGTACTTC.

The chain carries TRBV4-3 and TRBJ2-2, with TRBD2 identical over 7 bases. Germline V gene sequence: CDR1 LGHNA, CDR2 YSLEER. V was clipped by 4 bases and J by 5 bases; unmatched bases: 19. CDR3 length equals 19 residues. The CDR3 loop is CASSLGPLGTTGGTGELFF. CDR3 in DNA: TGCGCCAGCAGCCTGGGACCGCTTGGGACTACCGGTGGGACCGGGGAGCTGTTTTTT.

This chain's CDR3 is CASSPTVSGNTIYF. The CDR3 coding sequence is TGTGCCAGCAGCCCGACAGTCTCTGGAAACACCATATATTTT. V is TRBV6-2 or TRBV6-3 and J is TRBJ1-3; D might be TRBD1 (5 bases). Germline assignment: CDR1 MNHEY and CDR2 SVGEGT. The germline V and J ends were trimmed by 6 bases and 0 bases, with 9 bases remaining between them. The CDR3 length is 14 residues.

V gene TRBV11-2 combines with J gene TRBJ1-2; 7 bases match TRBD1. CDR3 length: 14 amino acids. The V gene end was trimmed by 1 base and the J gene end by 8 bases; junction bases not matched to a gene: 7. Looked up from germline, CDR1 is SGHAT and CDR2 is FQNNGV. Here the CDR3 reads CASSLGQGGPGYTF. The CDR3 nucleotides are TGTGCCAGCAGCTTAGGCCAGGGGGGTCCCGGCTACACCTTC.

This chain joins TRBV23-1 and TRBJ1-5; D perhaps matches TRBD1 (5 bases). TRBV23-1 is known as an ORF, though its function is uncertain. The CDR3 loop spans 10 amino acids. Here the CDR3 DNA reads TGCGGGTTCGGGGGTCAGCCCCAGCATTTT. It translates to CGFGGQPQHF.

The CDR3 sequence: CASRTTGSIYNEQFF. CDR3 coding DNA: TGTGCCAGCAGGACGACAGGGAGTATCTACAATGAGCAGTTCTTC. The chain carries TRBV27 and TRBJ2-1; 7 bases agree with TRBD1. This CDR3 contains 15 residues. Germline V gene data show CDR1 as MNHEY and CDR2 as SMNVEV (reference sequence). The ends lost 6 bases at V and 3 bases at J; junction bases unmatched: 8.

The genes are TRBV6-1 and TRBJ1-1; possible D gene TRBD1, 6 bases. CDR1 and CDR2 (germline): MNHNS, SASEGT. Trimming left V 1 base short and J 4 bases short, with 10 bases between. The CDR3 length is 14 residues. CDR3 in amino acids: CASSEGTEGTEAFF. In DNA form, the CDR3 reads TGTGCCAGCAGTGAAGGGACAGAGGGCACTGAAGCTTTCTTT.

This chain uses TRBV27 with TRBJ1-2, with TRBD1 as a possible D gene (5 bases). CDR1 is MNHEY and CDR2 is SMNVEV in the germline V gene (reference sequence). Trimming stripped 5 bases from V and 8 bases from J, with 15 bases between. CDR3 size: 13 residues. The CDR3 bases are TGTGCCAGCAGTCAACGGGACTCAGGGGGCTACACCTTC. This encodes CASSQRDSGGYTF.

This chain connects TRBV5-1 to TRBJ2-1; 12 positions match TRBD2. The CDR3 is made up of 15 amino acids. J lost 10 bases, V lost 2 bases, and 7 bases had no gene match. Germline V lookup: CDR1 SGHRS, CDR2 YFSETQ. CDR3 residues: CASSLGLAGREEQFF. CDR3 in DNA: TGCGCCAGCAGCTTAGGACTAGCGGGAAGGGAGGAGCAGTTCTTC. The full variable domain, in which reference TRBV5-1 and TRBJ2-1 provide the parts outside the CDR3, is KAGVTQTPRYLIKTRGQQVTLSCSPISGHRSVSWYQQTPGQGLQFLFEYFSETQRNKGNFPGRFSGRQFSNSRSEMNVSTLELGDSALYLCASSLGLAGREEQFFGPGTRLTVL.

The rearrangement links TRBV28 to TRBJ1-2; D unclear. The V end lost 6 bases, the J end lost 8 bases, and 13 bases lay between the germline ends. Germline V CDR1 and CDR2: MDHEN, SYDVKM. The CDR3 has 12 residues. The CDR3, as DNA: TGTGCCAGCAGCCCTGAGGGTGGAGGCTACACCTTC. This sequence encodes CASSPEGGGYTF.

The J gene is TRBJ2-7, the V gene TRBV4-1, with 8 bases fitting TRBD1. Unmatched junction bases numbered 4, after V lost 1 base and J lost 2 bases. The CDR3 is made up of 15 amino acids. CDR1 MGHRA and CDR2 YSYEKL come from the germline V gene. The CDR3 sequence is CASSQAETGAYEQYF. The CDR3 nucleotides read TGCGCCAGCAGCCAAGCCGAGACAGGGGCCTACGAGCAGTACTTC.

J is TRBJ1-2 and V is TRBV19; no definite D call. Trimming removed 3 bases from V and 2 bases from J, with 4 bases in between. Per germline, CDR1 LNHDA and CDR2 SQIVND (reference sequence). This CDR3 region has 12 residues. CDR3 in DNA: TGTGCCAGTAGTATGGCCAACTATGGCTACACCTTC. Its protein product is CASSMANYGYTF.

The gene calls are TRBV6-6 and TRBJ2-1; D might be TRBD2 (5 bases). The germline CDR1 and CDR2 sequences are MNHNY and SVGAGI (reference sequence). The CDR3 sequence is 13 residues long. Trimming removed 5 bases at V and 6 bases at J, with 11 bases between. The CDR3 DNA follows: TGTGCCAGCAGTCTTCGAGGGTTCAATGAGCAGTTCTTC. Its translation: CASSLRGFNEQFF.

V is TRBV18 and J is TRBJ2-1, with 9 bases that match TRBD2. V gave up 0 bases and J gave up 4 bases; unmatched junction bases: 7. This CDR3 is built from 17 residues. Looked up from germline, CDR1 is KGHSH and CDR2 is LQKENI. The CDR3 is CASSPPGDLAGYNEQFF. Here the CDR3 DNA reads TGTGCCAGCTCACCACCGGGGGATCTAGCGGGGTACAATGAGCAGTTCTTC.

This clone was seen once. The rearrangement links TRBV30 to TRBJ2-7, with 11 bases matching TRBD2. V dropped 0 bases and J dropped 3; count of bases not matched to a gene: 4. Germline CDR1 is GTSNPN and CDR2 is SVGIG (reference sequence). The CDR3 spans 15 residues. CDR3 sequence: CAWSVLTSGGYEQYF. Written as DNA, the CDR3 is TGTGCCTGGAGTGTACTTACTAGCGGGGGCTACGAGCAGTACTTC.

This sequence joins TRBV7-2 and TRBJ2-1; TRBD1 matches 8 bases. The V segment lost 2 bases and the J segment 0 bases; nucleotides outside the gene matches: 3. The CDR3 runs 16 residues. The germline V gene has CDR1 SGHTA and CDR2 FQGNSA. The CDR3 bases are TGTGCCAGCAGCTTATATGGGACAGGCTCCTACAATGAGCAGTTCTTC. Its protein is CASSLYGTGSYNEQFF.

The V and J genes are TRBV7-2 and TRBJ1-2, with no clear D. The CDR3 consists of 13 residues. With 5 bases removed from V and 6 bases from J, the gap between germline ends came to 13 bases. Germline-derived CDR1 and CDR2 are SGHTA and FQGNSA. The CDR3 DNA is TGTGCCAGCAGCGCCATTAACGGGGATGGCTACACCTTC. Protein sequence: CASSAINGDGYTF.

J is TRBJ1-5 and V is TRBV18; possible D gene TRBD1, 6 bases. This CDR3 has 14 amino acids. The V gene's germline CDR1 is KGHSH and CDR2 LQKENI. Trimming left V 3 bases short and J 7 bases short, with 13 bases between. The CDR3 DNA is TGTGCCAGCTCACCTAACAGGGAAGGGCAGCCCCAGCATTTT. Its translation: CASSPNREGQPQHF.